This T cell receptor (beta chain) was sequenced during a study of T cells in Graves' hyperthyroidism and ophthalmopathy. Study background: Peripheral blood was taken when the disease was first diagnosed, before any treatment began. Study conclusions and caveats: Before onset, by a median of around six months, the model predicted ophthalmopathy.

In its sample, this clonotype was seen many times. The antigen is not known. Clinical symptoms, serum thyroxine, TRAb, thyroid ultrasound and orbital computed tomography informed diagnoses. Authors of the study amplified TCR beta CDR3 regions from RNA transcripts. A first-round RT-PCR of the TCR CDR3 used the HTBI primer set. TCRdb analysed the multiplex PCR reads with MiXCR anew, one entry per CDR3 protein. The data contain approximately 510,000 distinct CDR3 sequences, about a fifth of them singletons. The V end was cut by 3 bases, the J end by 5 bases, with 5 bases between. This CDR3 comprises 11 residues. CDR1 is ENHRY, CDR2 SYGVKD, per germline.

The V gene is TRBV10-3, the J gene TRBJ2-7; no clear D. The origin of this receptor is a man aged 18 to 29 with Graves' hyperthyroidism. Sample: blood. The chain's CDR3 is CAISDRDEQYF. CDR3 nucleotide sequence: TGTGCCATCAGTGACCGAGACGAGCAGTACTTC.